The 17 T cell receptor beta chains below come from one sample, sequenced in a study of T cell changes during pregnancy in multiple sclerosis. Profiled with immunoSEQ multiplex PCR; TCRdb holds only in-frame clones, not every one. Among roughly 68,000 clones listed, roughly nine tenths were seen once. The input for sequencing was peripheral blood, taken in the second trimester of pregnancy. Every receptor here comes from a female donor in good health, enrolled as a control in a pregnancy study.

The chain employs TRBV16 and TRBJ2-3; TRBD2 is a possible D gene (6 bases). Trimming removed 3 bases from V and 5 bases from J, with 12 bases in between. The CDR3 contains 14 residues. CDR1 is KGHSY and CDR2 is FQNENV in the germline V gene. As DNA, the CDR3 is TGTGCCAGCAGCCAGGCGGGACGACTAGATACGCAGTATTTT. Its translation: CASSQAGRLDTQYF.

This rearrangement joins TRBV2 to TRBJ1-1; weak D call: TRBD1 (6 bases). V was trimmed by 6 bases and J by 3 bases, leaving 8 bases between them. Germline CDR1 is SNHLY and CDR2 is FYNNEI. This CDR3 comprises 12 residues. In DNA form, the CDR3 reads TGTGCCAGCAGGGCAGGGGACACTGAAGCTTTCTTT. It encodes CASRAGDTEAFF.

The V gene is TRBV27, the J gene TRBJ1-5; the D gene is possibly TRBD1 (5 bases). V was clipped by 2 bases and J by 2 bases, with 10 bases between them. CDR1 is MNHEY and CDR2 is SMNVEV in the germline V gene (reference sequence). There are 15 residues in the CDR3. CDR3 nucleotide sequence: TGTGCCAGCAGTTTACTGGGGGGTGGCAATCAGCCCCAGCATTTT. It encodes CASSLLGGGNQPQHF.

The chain joins TRBV5-1 to TRBJ2-3; possible D gene TRBD2, 5 bases. Per the germline V gene, CDR1 is SGHRS and CDR2 is YFSETQ. V dropped 0 bases and J dropped 2 bases, with 10 bases sitting between them. The CDR3 is made up of 15 amino acids. Here the CDR3 reads CASSLGSGNTDTQYF. The CDR3 bases are TGCGCCAGCAGCTTGGGAAGCGGAAACACAGATACGCAGTATTTT. The full variable domain, its missing parts supplied by reference TRBV5-1 and TRBJ2-3, is KAGVTQTPRYLIKTRGQQVTLSCSPISGHRSVSWYQQTPGQGLQFLFEYFSETQRNKGNFPGRFSGRQFSNSRSEMNVSTLELGDSALYLCASSLGSGNTDTQYFGPGTRLTVL.

V is TRBV18 and J is TRBJ2-5; D is unresolved. Trimming took 5 bases from V and 2 from J, leaving 9 bases between them. CDR3 length equals 13 residues. Looked up from germline, CDR1 is KGHSH and CDR2 is LQKENI. CDR3 sequence reads: CASSSLQQETQYF. CDR3 sequence (DNA): TGTGCCAGCTCATCGTTACAACAAGAGACCCAGTACTTC.

This chain joins TRBV4-2 and TRBJ2-5; 9 bases match TRBD2. Germline CDR1 is LGHNA and CDR2 is YNFKEQ. The CDR3 covers 17 residues. After removal of 0 bases from V and 6 bases from J, the junction contained 11 bases not matched to a gene. The CDR3 here is CASSQDGASGMEKTQYF. Here the CDR3 DNA reads TGTGCCAGCAGCCAAGATGGCGCTAGCGGGATGGAAAAGACCCAGTACTTC.

V is TRBV5-4 and J is TRBJ1-4; TRBD1 agrees at 12 bases. The V gene end was trimmed by 4 bases and the J gene end by 8 bases; junction bases not matched to a gene: 3. The germline V gene has CDR1 SGHNT and CDR2 YYREEE (reference sequence). The CDR3 extends over 14 amino acids. The CDR3 region is CASSPGQGAEKLFF. The CDR3 coding sequence is TGTGCCAGCAGCCCGGGACAGGGGGCGGAAAAACTGTTTTTT.

The chain carries TRBV5-1 and TRBJ2-7; D might be TRBD1 (6 bases). The CDR3 is 13 amino acids. Looked up from germline, CDR1 is SGHRS and CDR2 is YFSETQ. V was shortened by 3 bases and J by 4 bases, with 11 bases between the two germline ends. CDR3 sequence: CASSSNTGYEQYF. CDR3 nucleotide sequence: TGCGCCAGCAGCTCTAACACAGGGTACGAGCAGTACTTC.

The chain couples TRBV19 to TRBJ2-1; D remains ambiguous. Germline values: CDR1 LNHDA, CDR2 SQIVND (reference sequence). The length of the CDR3 is 13 residues. V gave up 1 base and J gave up 10 bases, with 11 bases separating them. This chain's CDR3 is CASSIGSRGEQFF. The CDR3 DNA reads TGTGCCAGTAGTATAGGCAGTCGAGGAGAGCAGTTCTTC.

The gene calls are TRBV23-1 and TRBJ2-2, with D possibly matching TRBD2 (7 bases). TRBV23-1 is an open reading frame whose function is uncertain. The CDR3 is 16 amino acids. V dropped 0 bases and J dropped 3 bases, with 11 bases sitting between them. CDR3 sequence: CASSQSLRGHTGELFF. The CDR3, as DNA: TGCGCCAGCAGTCAATCATTGCGGGGGCACACCGGGGAGCTGTTTTTT.

The rearrangement links TRBV4-3 to TRBJ2-7; a weak D match, TRBD2 (6 bases). The CDR3 spans 14 residues. Germline V lookup: CDR1 LGHNA, CDR2 YSLEER. Trimming shortened V by 0 bases and J by 3 bases, and 9 bases separated the two germline ends. The chain's CDR3 is CASSQDVSGYEQYF. The CDR3 DNA sequence: TGCGCCAGCAGCCAAGATGTTAGCGGCTACGAGCAGTACTTC.

The chain is built from TRBV5-1 and TRBJ1-2; no clear D. The CDR3 is made up of 12 amino acids. Germline CDR1 reads SGHRS; CDR2 reads YFSETQ. V shed 0 bases and J shed 6 bases, with 6 bases lying between them. The CDR3 DNA reads as TGCGCCAGCAGCTTGGCACTGGATGGCTACACCTTC. Its translation: CASSLALDGYTF.

The V call is TRBV11-2, the J call TRBJ2-1; D is perhaps TRBD2 (5 bases). The length of the CDR3 is 15 residues. CDR1 is SGHAT and CDR2 is FQNNGV in the germline V gene. The V end lost 3 bases, the J end lost 4 bases, and 13 bases lay between the germline ends. The CDR3 region has the DNA TGTGCCAGCAGCTTCCAAACCGGGAATTACAATGAGCAGTTCTTC. It encodes CASSFQTGNYNEQFF.

The genes are TRBV29-1 and TRBJ2-1, with 7 bases lining up with TRBD2. This CDR3 has 16 amino acids. Looked up from germline, CDR1 is SQVTM and CDR2 is ANQGSEA. After removal of 7 bases from V and 0 bases from J, the junction contained 12 bases not matched to a gene. CDR3 region: CSGELAPKSSYNEQFF. CDR3 coding DNA: TGCAGCGGGGAACTAGCGCCCAAAAGCTCCTACAATGAGCAGTTCTTC.

The chain joins TRBV9 to TRBJ1-3, with D possibly being TRBD1 (6 bases). Trimming removed 0 bases from V and 7 bases from J, with 11 bases in between. Per germline, CDR1 SGDLS and CDR2 YYNGEE. The CDR3 runs to 14 residues. In nucleotides, the CDR3 is TGTGCCAGCAGCGTAGAGGCAGGGGAGAACACCATATATTTT. Its translation is CASSVEAGENTIYF.

The chain joins TRBV5-1 to TRBJ2-7, with 12 bases matching TRBD2. The trim removed 0 bases at V and 6 bases at J, leaving 7 bases unmatched. This CDR3 spans 16 amino acids. Looked up from germline, CDR1 is SGHRS and CDR2 is YFSETQ. The CDR3 reads CASSLGGLAGVVEQYF. The CDR3 DNA is TGCGCCAGCAGCTTGGGGGGACTAGCGGGTGTGGTCGAGCAGTACTTC.

V and J are TRBV30 and TRBJ2-7; D is possibly TRBD1 (5 bases). Trimming left V 0 bases short and J 5 bases short, with 14 bases between. The V gene's germline CDR1 is GTSNPN and CDR2 SVGIG (reference sequence). The CDR3 consists of 14 residues. The CDR3 DNA follows: TGTGCCTGGAGTGTACCGCAGGGCTGGAACGAGCAGTACTTC. This sequence encodes CAWSVPQGWNEQYF.